This T cell receptor (beta chain) was documented in a study of blood T cell repertoires in COVID-19. For the study at large: Whether acute or convalescent, the COVID-19 samples came from the United States, Italy and Spain. T cells, B-cell-depleted T cells, or PBMCs supplied cDNA or gDNA.

Original processing notes: Amplification of reference gene primers was used by the study to estimate nucleated cell counts. Data came from immunoSEQ multiplex PCR; TCRdb stores just in-frame clones and leaves some out. V, J and clone size reflect that table, while D and trimming were determined from the DNA. The table lists 81,000 or so clones, about 83% of them singletons. This CDR3 is built from 16 residues. Trimming removed 3 bases from V and 2 bases from J, with 11 bases in between. Germline V lookup: CDR1 MDHEN, CDR2 SYDVKM. The source is a man in his forties or fifties with active COVID-19. Source material: peripheral blood. The chain employs TRBV28 and TRBJ1-6; D not resolved. The CDR3 DNA is TGTGCCAGCAGTTTGCCTCGAGAGCCCTATAATTCACCCCTCCACTTT. Translated, it gives CASSLPREPYNSPLHF.